This TCR beta chain was identified during a study of radiation and T cells in renal cell carcinoma. Trimming removed 4 bases from V and 1 base from J; junction bases left unmatched: 6. There are 16 residues in the CDR3. Germline V CDR1 and CDR2: SGHTA, FQGNSA. Time point in this sample: baseline pretreatment blood. Specified treatment: 15 Gy SBRT to primary tumor, nephrectomy 4 weeks later. TCRdb's copy holds only in-frame clones and misses some; the assay was immunoSEQ multiplex PCR. The sample has roughly 100,000 clones; approximately 86% are singletons. Material: blood, obtained from a patient whose treatment included radiotherapy and nephrectomy. V and J are TRBV7-2 and TRBJ2-1; TRBD2 matches 8 bases. This TCR was recovered from a man aged 50 or older with renal cell carcinoma. The CDR3, as DNA: TGTGCCAGCAGCTCGGGGGGGTCAGGGTCCTACAATGAGCAGTTCTTC. Its protein is CASSSGGSGSYNEQFF.